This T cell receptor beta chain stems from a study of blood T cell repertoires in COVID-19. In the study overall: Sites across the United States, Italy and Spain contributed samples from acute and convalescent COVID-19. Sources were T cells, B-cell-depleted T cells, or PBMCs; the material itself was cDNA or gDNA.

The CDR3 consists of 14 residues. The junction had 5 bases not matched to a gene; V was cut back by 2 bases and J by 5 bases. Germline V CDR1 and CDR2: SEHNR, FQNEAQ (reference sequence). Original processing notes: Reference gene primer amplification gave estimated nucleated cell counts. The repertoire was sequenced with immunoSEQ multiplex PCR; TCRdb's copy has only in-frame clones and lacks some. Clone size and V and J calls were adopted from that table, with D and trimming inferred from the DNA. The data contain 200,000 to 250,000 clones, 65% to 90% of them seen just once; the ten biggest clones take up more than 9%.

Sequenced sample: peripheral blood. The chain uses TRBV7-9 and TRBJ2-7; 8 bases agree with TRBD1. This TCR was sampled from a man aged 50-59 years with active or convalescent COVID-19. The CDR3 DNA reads TGTGCCAGCAGCTTAATGGGGGGACAGGACGAGCAGTACTTC. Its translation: CASSLMGGQDEQYF.